This TCR beta chain was sequenced for a study of blood T cell repertoires in COVID-19. Turning to the study itself: Donors in the United States, Italy and Spain gave samples during acute or convalescent COVID-19. From T cells, B-cell-depleted T cells, or PBMCs came the material, which was cDNA or gDNA.

Clones were read by immunoSEQ multiplex PCR, and TCRdb kept only the in-frame ones, dropping some. The sample has under 200,000 clones, about 74% seen once. V lost 2 bases and J 4 bases, leaving 22 bases between the germline ends. The CDR3 runs to 18 residues. Germline loops: CDR1 KGHDR, CDR2 SFDVKD. Sequencing used peripheral blood. This receptor was identified in a man between 60 and 75 years old with acute or convalescent COVID-19. V and J are TRBV24-1 and TRBJ2-5, with D perhaps TRBD2 (6 bases). Here the CDR3 reads CATSDSSKTVLGGETQYF. CDR3 in DNA: TGTGCCACCAGTGATTCCTCCAAGACAGTCCTGGGGGGAGAGACCCAGTACTTC.